The next 9 T cell receptor beta chains were all read from a single sample in a study of T cell changes during pregnancy in multiple sclerosis. TCRdb's table, derived via immunoSEQ multiplex PCR, lists solely in-frame clones and lacks some. The data show approximately 100,000 clones, about 90% seen once. Specimen: peripheral blood, collected in the second trimester of pregnancy. The receptor source for this set is a female donor with multiple sclerosis, enrolled in a pregnancy study.

V gene TRBV4-3 combines with J gene TRBJ1-3; no clear D gene. The CDR3 sequence is 16 residues long. V lost 0 bases and J 0 bases, leaving 9 bases between the germline ends. Per germline, CDR1 LGHNA and CDR2 YSLEER. The CDR3 loop is CASSQDQTTSGNTIYF. In DNA form, the CDR3 reads TGCGCCAGCAGCCAAGATCAGACAACCTCTGGAAACACCATATATTTT.

The J gene is TRBJ2-5, the V gene TRBV14, with TRBD2 matching 7 bases. The CDR3 sequence is 17 residues long. Germline CDR1 SGHDN, CDR2 FVKESK. V shed 2 bases and J 2 bases; nucleotides not matched to a gene: 11. DNA for the CDR3: TGTGCCAGCAGCCAAAGAACCCTATCTAGCGGACAAGAGACCCAGTACTTC. This encodes CASSQRTLSSGQETQYF.

The chain carries TRBV5-1 and TRBJ2-5; 11 bases map to TRBD2. Germline lookup yields CDR1 SGHRS and CDR2 YFSETQ. Trimming took 4 bases from V and 5 from J; bases not matched to a gene: 10. The CDR3 consists of 16 residues. The CDR3 region is CASSSGLAGGVETQYF. The CDR3 DNA reads TGCGCCAGCAGCAGTGGTCTAGCGGGAGGAGTGGAGACCCAGTACTTC.

J is TRBJ1-4 and V is TRBV27, with TRBD1 matching 8 bases. Germline V lookup: CDR1 MNHEY, CDR2 SMNVEV (reference sequence). V lost 2 bases, J lost 4 bases, and 15 bases stayed unmatched. The CDR3 consists of 19 residues. The CDR3 sequence is CASSLGQGADHTINEKLFF. CDR3 bases: TGTGCCAGCAGTTTAGGGCAGGGGGCCGATCATACGATTAATGAAAAACTGTTTTTT.

The DNA of the CDR3 is TGTGCCAGTAGTGTAAATCTAGCGGGAGGGATATTGAGCGCCGGGGAGCTGTTTTTT. This translates into CASSVNLAGGILSAGELFF. The chain combines TRBV19 with TRBJ2-2; the match to TRBD2 covers 12 bases. The CDR3 spans 19 residues. Per the germline V gene, CDR1 is LNHDA and CDR2 is SQIVND (reference sequence). V was clipped by 5 bases and J by 6 bases; unmatched bases: 16.

This chain uses TRBV2 with TRBJ2-1, with 9 bases fitting TRBD2. The CDR3 totals 14 residues. V lost 4 bases to trimming and J lost 10 bases; unmatched junction nucleotides: 8. The V gene's germline CDR1 is SNHLY and CDR2 FYNNEI. CDR3 protein: CASSGASGMAEQFF. In nucleotides, the CDR3 is TGTGCCAGCAGTGGAGCTAGCGGGATGGCGGAGCAGTTCTTC.

The V gene is TRBV6-5, the J gene TRBJ1-6; 8 bases are shared with TRBD1. The CDR3 runs 13 residues. The V gene end was trimmed by 7 bases and the J gene end by 10 bases; junction bases not matched to a gene: 6. Germline CDR1 MNHEY, CDR2 SVGAGI. For the CDR3, the DNA is TGTGCCAGCAACAGGGACAGGACATCACCCCTCCACTTT. Protein product: CASNRDRTSPLHF.

V usage is TRBV25-1 and J usage is TRBJ2-7; D remains unclear. V lost 10 bases and J 3 bases, leaving 7 bases between the germline ends. The CDR3 is 10 amino acids. Germline V lookup: CDR1 MGHDK, CDR2 SYGVNS. The CDR3 region is CAIGGYEQYF. CDR3 DNA: TGTGCCATCGGCGGCTACGAGCAGTACTTC.

This chain links TRBV10-3 with TRBJ2-7; 8 nucleotides match TRBD1. The J segment lost 2 bases and the V segment lost 8 bases, leaving 8 bases of the junction unmatched. Germline V gives CDR1 ENHRY, CDR2 SYGVKD. The CDR3 length is 14 residues. CDR3 amino acids: CAIGQGSNPYEQYF. In DNA, the CDR3 is TGTGCCATCGGACAGGGTTCGAACCCCTACGAGCAGTACTTC.